This TCR beta chain was identified in a study of OX40 agonist ivuxolimab in advanced cancers. Some background on the complete study: Ivuxolimab was a fully human IgG2 agonistic monoclonal antibody targeting the costimulatory receptor OX40 (CD134). Intravenous ivuxolimab was administered to patients every 2 weeks at six dose levels: 0.01, 0.1, 0.3, 1.5, 3 and 10 mg/kg. Of the 52 patients in dose escalation, approximately 20 had hepatocellular carcinoma, about 15 had melanoma, 9 had renal cell carcinoma and 9 had head and neck cancer. The dose-escalation cohort was over 70% male with a mean age of about 58 years, ranging from roughly 23 to 85. Prior anti-PD-1, anti-PD-L1 or anti-CTLA-4 therapy was permitted, and checkpoint inhibitors had been received by about 37% of dose-escalation patients. Three dose-escalation patients achieved partial responses, one with hepatocellular carcinoma and two with cutaneous melanoma. Peripheral TCRbeta sequencing aimed to test whether ivuxolimab altered TCR sequence diversity and caused clonal T-cell expansion. The paper covers the monotherapy dose-escalation part of the phase I ivuxolimab trial, which included N ≈ 50 patients.

Broad study findings and their caveats: At doses from 0.1 to 3.0 mg/kg, clonal expansion was seen in both CD4+ and CD8+ blood T cells between baseline and week 6. Which antigens the clonally expanded peripheral T cells were specific for was not determined. Low levels of normalized T-cell clonal expansion were also seen in some patients who did not respond. In the 0.1-3.0 mg/kg groups, partial responders had among the lowest normalized peripheral clonal expansion, particularly in CD8+ T cells. After ivuxolimab, expanded clones were on average more numerous among CD8+ T cells than among CD4+ T cells.

The trial excluded patients who had a history of autoimmune disease or who were on systemic immunosuppression. Peripheral blood for TCR sequencing was collected from all dose cohorts at baseline, on cycle 4 day 1, and on cycle 7 day 1. The samples were drawn from a first-in-human, open-label, multicenter phase I dose-escalation trial of ivuxolimab. The trial enrolled adults with locally advanced or metastatic head and neck squamous cell, hepatocellular, melanoma or renal cell carcinoma. Before TCR sequencing, CD4+ T cells and CD8+ T cells from peripheral blood were sorted into separate populations. To sequence the TCRbeta CDR3 region, genomic DNA was isolated from the sorted cells. The immunoSEQ Assay was used for sequencing of TCRbeta CDR3 regions. In TCRdb, the immuneACCESS table is reduced to in-frame sequences with V and J assigned. These tables do not hold every clone; where another copy was compared, an unresolved V gene accounts for under half, and the others remain unexplained. A total of over 55,000 clones appear in this sample, 80% to 95% of them only once. In total, the top ten clones hold less than 2.5% of the sample.

Via the germline V gene, CDR1 is SNHLY and CDR2 FYNNEI. The CDR3 sequence holds 13 residues, the cysteine and phenylalanine included. Of the read, only the CDR3 DNA is kept; its 39 bases are in frame from base 1. The junction carries 8 bases between V and J, which are trimmed by 4 bases and 4 bases respectively. In regard to this clone: The antigen this receptor binds is unknown. Per-base quality was not reported, and no clone a single base away is much larger than it.

Sequencing used CD4+ or CD8+ T cells sorted from blood, obtained in a trial of the OX40 agonist ivuxolimab. The chain joins TRBV2 to TRBJ2-1; the D gene cannot be resolved reliably. The clonotype originates from an adult with an advanced solid tumor such as melanoma, head and neck, liver or kidney cancer. The sequence in DNA is TGTGCCAGCAGTGTCGCTAAGTACAATGAGCAGTTCTTC. It specifies CASSVAKYNEQFF.